One and the same sample provided the 5 T cell receptor beta chains below, sequenced in a study of blood T cell repertoires in COVID-19. Clones were sequenced by immunoSEQ multiplex PCR, and TCRdb holds only the in-frame ones, with some missing. The sample shows fewer than 250,000 clones, under 90% of them seen only once. The specimen was peripheral blood. Receptor source: a woman of 80 years or more with COVID-19, enrolled during active disease.

CDR3 DNA sequence: TGTGCCAGCAATTGGGCAGGGAACACTGAAGCTTTCTTT. This translates into CASNWAGNTEAFF. This chain connects TRBV6-5 to TRBJ1-1; D call uncertain. V lost 7 bases, J lost 1 base, and 10 bases lay in between. Germline V gives CDR1 MNHEY, CDR2 SVGAGI. This CDR3 spans 13 amino acids.

The chain uses TRBV7-9 and TRBJ1-6; no clear D gene. Trimming left V 3 bases short and J 8 bases short, with 5 bases between. The germline V gene encodes CDR1 SEHNR and CDR2 FQNEAQ (reference sequence). The CDR3 is made up of 12 amino acids. The CDR3, as DNA: TGTGCCAGCAGCTTCGGGGATTCACCCCTCCACTTT. Its translation is CASSFGDSPLHF.

V is TRBV6-5 and J is TRBJ1-5; maybe TRBD1 (5 bases). CDR3 size: 14 residues. V lost 2 bases and J 5 bases, leaving 10 bases between the germline ends. Germline CDR1 reads MNHEY; CDR2 reads SVGAGI. The DNA for the CDR3 is TGTGCCAGCAGTTACGGGGGGAGCTATCAGCCCCAGCATTTT. This translates into CASSYGGSYQPQHF.

The chain employs TRBV6-5 and TRBJ1-1; the D gene is possibly TRBD1 (6 bases). V lost 5 bases and J 6 bases, leaving 10 bases between the germline ends. Per the germline V gene, CDR1 is MNHEY and CDR2 is SVGAGI. This CDR3 has 12 amino acids. CDR3 sequence: CASSTAGAEAFF. CDR3 DNA: TGTGCCAGCAGTACAGCAGGGGCTGAAGCTTTCTTT.

The chain uses TRBV5-6 and TRBJ2-2; unclear D gene. Germline CDR1 is SGHDT and CDR2 is YYEEEE. Trimming pared 0 bases from V and 3 bases from J, leaving 6 bases between. The CDR3 length is 14 residues. The CDR3 region has the DNA TGTGCCAGCAGCTTGGGCAGTTACACCGGGGAGCTGTTTTTT. Protein product: CASSLGSYTGELFF.